Listed below are T cell receptor beta chains from one sample, sequenced in a study of T cells in Graves' hyperthyroidism and ophthalmopathy. Each CDR3 protein is one row after TCRdb ran MiXCR on the multiplex PCR reads. The table lists some 300,000 distinct CDR3 sequences, over 15% of them singletons. Input material: blood. All receptors derive from a man under 40 with Graves' hyperthyroidism. The CDR3 runs from the conserved cysteine through the conserved F or W. A D gene is named only where the DNA matches it firmly. Clone size is shown for a subset of rows, as once, few, many or a class of expanded clone.

CDR3 protein	CDR3 DNA	V gene	J gene	D gene	clone size
CSARDLATGGFNYGYTF	TGCAGTGCTAGAGATCTCGCAACCGGAGGATTTAACTATGGCTACACCTTC	TRBV20-1	TRBJ1-2	NA	NA
CASSTAVTGTGELFF	TGTGCCAGTAGTACCGCGGTCACAGGGACCGGGGAGCTGTTTTTT	TRBV19	TRBJ2-2	NA	NA
CASTRGGRAYEQYF	TGTGCCAGCACGCGGGGGGGTCGAGCCTACGAGCAGTACTTC	TRBV28	TRBJ2-7	TRBD2	many
CATAGLGGINEQFF	TGTGCCACCGCGGGGTTGGGGGGAATCAATGAGCAGTTCTTC	TRBV24-1	TRBJ2-1	NA	NA
CASSAGTGLRTDTQYF	TGTGCCAGCAGTGCCGGGACAGGGCTTCGCACAGATACGCAGTATTTT	TRBV6-1	TRBJ2-3	TRBD1	many
CASSERIVRQGLDNEQFF	TGTGCCAGCAGTGAAAGAATAGTAAGGCAGGGCCTAGACAATGAGCAGTTCTTC	TRBV25-1	TRBJ2-1	NA	NA
CASSLARVYSGNTIYF	TGTGCCAGCAGTTTAGCGAGGGTCTACTCTGGAAACACCATATATTTT	TRBV12-3/TRBV12-4	TRBJ1-3	NA	many
CASTSRDRGGYTF	TGTGCCAGCACCTCCCGGGACAGGGGGGGCTACACCTTC	TRBV6-1	TRBJ1-2	TRBD1	few
CASSPTWGGEVQYF	TGTGCCAGCAGTCCTACGTGGGGCGGGGAGGTGCAGTACTTC	TRBV27	TRBJ2-7	NA	few
CASSPLGADTQYF	TGTGCCAGCAGTCCCCTTGGGGCAGATACGCAGTATTTT	TRBV28	TRBJ2-3	NA	many
CASSWTLDRGNSPPHF	TGCGCCAGCAGCTGGACCCTGGACAGGGGGAATTCACCCCCCCACTTT	TRBV5-1	TRBJ1-6	TRBD1	NA
CSILMTGHSYEQYF	TGCAGTATCCTAATGACAGGGCACTCCTACGAGCAGTACTTC	TRBV20-1	TRBJ2-7	TRBD1	NA
CAWSVRRVDTQYF	TGTGCCTGGAGTGTACGAAGGGTAGATACGCAGTATTTT	TRBV30	TRBJ2-3	NA	NA
CASSSRGLSLSYNSPLHF	TGTGCCAGCTCCTCCAGGGGACTCTCGCTCTCCTATAATTCACCCCTCCACTTT	TRBV27	TRBJ1-6	NA	few
CASSSGQGARGNTEAFF	TGTGCCAGCAGCTCCGGACAGGGGGCCAGGGGAAACACTGAAGCTTTCTTT	TRBV6-1	TRBJ1-1	TRBD1	many
CASSQGFGYTF	TGTGCCAGCAGCCAAGGGTTTGGCTACACCTTC	TRBV3-1	TRBJ1-2	NA	many
CATSTGGNEQFF	TGTGCCACCAGCACAGGGGGCAATGAGCAGTTCTTC	TRBV24-1	TRBJ2-1	TRBD1	few
CASSGPWRGSSYNSPLHF	TGTGCCAGCAGTGGCCCATGGCGCGGGAGCTCCTATAATTCACCCCTCCACTTT	TRBV6-1	TRBJ1-6	NA	few
CASSQSSRTLLPPYEQYF	TGTGCCAGCAGCCAATCTAGCCGGACACTCCTCCCCCCCTACGAGCAGTACTTC	TRBV11-3	TRBJ2-7	NA	NA
CASSPLAPGQPQHF	TGTGCCAGCAGTCCACTAGCCCCGGGGCAGCCCCAGCATTTT	TRBV28	TRBJ1-5	NA	many
CASSSSLYSNQPQHF	TGTGCCAGCAGTTCCTCCCTGTATAGCAATCAGCCCCAGCATTTT	TRBV27	TRBJ1-5	NA	NA
CASSYPGINTEAFF	TGTGCCAGCAGTTACCCGGGAATCAACACTGAAGCTTTCTTT	TRBV12-3/TRBV12-4	TRBJ1-1	NA	many
CASSQGVHEQYF	TGTGCCAGCAGCCAAGGGGTCCACGAGCAGTACTTC	TRBV3-1	TRBJ2-7	NA	few
CASMSDRGEYIQYF	TGTGCCAGCATGTCGGACAGGGGTGAATACATTCAGTACTTC	TRBV2	TRBJ2-4	TRBD1	few
CASSLAAGGDGELFF	TGTGCCAGCAGTTTAGCAGCGGGAGGGGACGGGGAGCTGTTTTTT	TRBV28	TRBJ2-2	TRBD2	NA
CSVDRGDYGYTF	TGCAGCGTCGACAGGGGAGACTATGGCTACACCTTC	TRBV29-1	TRBJ1-2	TRBD1	few
CASSLGRGDPYEQYF	TGCGCCAGCAGCTTGGGTCGGGGAGACCCCTACGAGCAGTACTTC	TRBV5-1	TRBJ2-7	NA	NA
CASSGTAKETQYF	TGTGCCAGCAGTGGGACAGCTAAAGAGACCCAGTACTTC	TRBV12-3/TRBV12-4	TRBJ2-5	TRBD1	many
CASSVGMSTEAFF	TGTGCCAGCAGCGTGGGAATGAGTACTGAAGCTTTCTTT	TRBV27	TRBJ1-1	NA	few
CASSQGGKIVSYEQYF	TGCGCCAGCAGCCAAGGGGGAAAGATTGTCAGCTACGAGCAGTACTTC	TRBV4-1	TRBJ2-7	NA	NA
CASSLDRYSNQPQHF	TGTGCCAGCAGTCTGGACAGATATAGCAATCAGCCCCAGCATTTT	TRBV27	TRBJ1-5	NA	few
CASSGDRAVLSRELFF	TGTGCCAGCAGCGGAGACAGGGCGGTTTTGTCCAGGGAGCTGTTTTTT	TRBV11-2	TRBJ2-2	TRBD1	NA
CASSQRVGDYNEQFF	TGCGCCAGCAGCCAAAGGGTCGGCGACTACAATGAGCAGTTCTTC	TRBV5-1	TRBJ2-1	NA	NA
CASSFLDRAKANEQFF	TGCGCCAGCAGCTTCTTGGACAGGGCAAAGGCCAATGAGCAGTTCTTC	TRBV5-1	TRBJ2-1	TRBD1	many
CASSPTDGGSGANVPTF	TGTGCCAGCAGTCCGACAGACGGGGGCTCTGGGGCCAACGTCCCGACTTTC	TRBV2	TRBJ2-6	NA	NA